The 31 T cell receptor beta chains below all came from one sample that was sequenced in a study of cytomegalovirus exposure and HLA in healthy donors. Method: immunoSEQ multiplex PCR; TCRdb's copy keeps in-frame clones and lacks some. This sample has approximately 150,000 clones; less than 90% occur once, and the top ten carry 3.3%. The specimen sequenced was PBMCs. The receptors come from a woman aged 18 to 35 in good health and CMV-seropositive.

This chain connects TRBV7-9 to TRBJ2-7; 7 positions agree with TRBD1. Germline-derived CDR1 and CDR2 are SEHNR and FQNEAQ (reference sequence). The CDR3 runs to 14 residues. V shed 5 bases, J shed 1 base, and the junction held 5 bases outside the gene matches. In nucleotides, the CDR3 is TGTGCCAGCAGCCAGGGGGAGTTATCCTACGAGCAGTACTTC. The encoded protein is CASSQGELSYEQYF.

This chain uses TRBV4-3 with TRBJ1-4, with 9 bases fitting TRBD1. Per germline, CDR1 LGHNA and CDR2 YSLEER. V lost 3 bases to trimming and J lost 4 bases; unmatched junction nucleotides: 9. The CDR3 has 17 amino acids. In DNA form, the CDR3 reads TGCGCCAGCAGCCACTTCTCCCCGGGACAGGGTAATGAAAAACTGTTTTTT. Translation gives CASSHFSPGQGNEKLFF.

The V call is TRBV10-3, the J call TRBJ2-7; D uncertain. V shed 0 bases and J shed 7 bases, with 10 bases lying between them. The V gene's germline CDR1 is ENHRY and CDR2 SYGVKD. The CDR3 spans 13 residues. In DNA, the CDR3 is TGTGCCATCAGTGAGTCGCTGGTTCGGGAGCAGTACTTC. Its translation: CAISESLVREQYF.

The V call is TRBV5-1, the J call TRBJ2-1; D might be TRBD2 (5 bases). Germline lookup yields CDR1 SGHRS and CDR2 YFSETQ. Trimming removed 2 bases at V and 2 bases at J, with 20 bases between. This CDR3 is built from 18 residues. The DNA for the CDR3 is TGCGCCAGCAGCTTTAGAGGGAGTGGGTCCGTCCCCTACAATGAGCAGTTCTTC. Protein product: CASSFRGSGSVPYNEQFF.

The rearrangement joins TRBV6-5 to TRBJ2-7; D is possibly TRBD2 (6 bases). CDR3 length: 14 amino acids. Trimming cost V 2 bases and J 6 bases, with 14 bases left between them. Germline CDR1 MNHEY, CDR2 SVGAGI. The CDR3 here is CASSYDWLATEQYF. DNA for the CDR3: TGTGCCAGCAGTTACGACTGGCTAGCGACCGAGCAGTACTTC.

DNA of the CDR3: TGTGCTAGTGGTTTTCGGATAGCGGGAGGGAACTACGAGCAGTACTTC. Its protein product is CASGFRIAGGNYEQYF. The chain carries TRBV12-5 and TRBJ2-7; 11 nucleotides match TRBD2. The CDR3 length is 16 residues. Germline lookup yields CDR1 LGHNT and CDR2 FRNRAP. Trimming removed 3 bases from V and 3 bases from J; junction bases left unmatched: 7.

This clone was recorded only once. The chain is built from TRBV6-5 and TRBJ1-1; the D is unclear. V was pared by 8 bases and J by 2 bases, with 12 bases between. Germline CDR1 reads MNHEY; CDR2 reads SVGAGI. This CDR3 is built from 13 residues. The CDR3 loop is CASSATGNTEAFF. CDR3 DNA sequence: TGTGCCAGCTCAGCCACGGGAAACACTGAAGCTTTCTTT.

The rearrangement links TRBV6-5 to TRBJ1-2, with D maybe TRBD1 (5 bases). Germline loops: CDR1 MNHEY, CDR2 SVGAGI. This CDR3 has 14 residues. V lost 6 bases, J lost 2 bases, and 13 bases lay in between. DNA of the CDR3: TGTGCCAGCAGCTTCAGGGTGAACAACTATGGCTACACCTTC. Amino acid sequence: CASSFRVNNYGYTF.

The rearrangement joins TRBV12-5 to TRBJ2-5, with a possible D match to TRBD2 (7 bases). CDR1 and CDR2 from the germline V gene are LGHNT and FRNRAP. This CDR3 spans 13 amino acids. The V end was cut by 4 bases, the J end by 5 bases, with 11 bases between. CDR3 loop: CASGSRGAETQYF. CDR3 DNA sequence: TGTGCTAGTGGTTCTCGGGGGGCTGAGACCCAGTACTTC.

The V and J genes are TRBV10-2 and TRBJ1-4, with D unresolved. The V end was cut by 6 bases, the J end by 2 bases, with 4 bases between. The CDR3 totals 12 residues. Germline-derived CDR1 and CDR2 are WSHSY and SAAADI. As DNA, the CDR3 is TGCGCCAGCAGGGGCACTAATGAAAAACTGTTTTTT. Its translation: CASRGTNEKLFF.

This sequence joins TRBV18 and TRBJ1-2; possible D gene TRBD1, 5 bases. Trimming took off 7 bases at V and 1 base at J, with 10 bases between the two ends. Germline V gene data show CDR1 as KGHSH and CDR2 as LQKENI. The CDR3 contains 13 residues. CDR3 DNA sequence: TGTGCCAGCTTGCCAGGGTATAACTATGGCTACACCTTC. Translation gives CASLPGYNYGYTF.

This clone was observed once. The chain employs TRBV28 and TRBJ1-1; 7 bases are a match to TRBD1. The CDR3 loop spans 13 amino acids. Trimming at V came to 7 bases and at J to 5 bases, leaving 7 bases not matched to a gene. Germline CDR1 and CDR2: MDHEN and SYDVKM. CDR3 loop: CASTRRGQTEAFF. The CDR3 nucleotides are TGTGCCAGCACTCGACGGGGACAGACTGAAGCTTTCTTT.

This chain links TRBV18 with TRBJ2-1; 14 bases align to TRBD2. The V gene's germline CDR1 is KGHSH and CDR2 LQKENI. This CDR3 has 19 amino acids. With 2 bases clipped from V and 1 base from J, the junction kept 7 bases outside the gene matches. CDR3 sequence (DNA): TGTGCCAGCTCACCAACCGGGACTAGCGGGAGTAGGTCCTACAATGAGCAGTTCTTC. Its translation is CASSPTGTSGSRSYNEQFF.

This clone was observed a single time. The chain couples TRBV10-3 to TRBJ2-7; possibly TRBD2 for D (5 bases). Germline lookup yields CDR1 ENHRY and CDR2 SYGVKD. Trimming cost V 10 bases and J 6 bases, with 13 bases left between them. This CDR3 is built from 11 residues. CDR3 residues: CANSDLTEQYF. CDR3 coding DNA: TGTGCCAATAGCGACCTAACCGAGCAGTACTTC.

This clone occurred once. The rearrangement links TRBV28 to TRBJ1-5; the D is unclear. The CDR3 runs to 13 residues. Trimming shortened V by 3 bases and J by 4 bases, and 7 bases separated the two germline ends. In germline, CDR1 is MDHEN, CDR2 SYDVKM. As DNA, the CDR3 is TGTGCCAGCAGTTTTGGCGGAAATCAGCCCCAGCATTTT. Translation gives CASSFGGNQPQHF.

This rearrangement joins TRBV11-2 to TRBJ2-3, with 7 nucleotides matching TRBD1. V shed 5 bases, J shed 4 bases, and the junction held 6 bases outside the gene matches. The germline gives CDR1 SGHAT, CDR2 FQNNGV. The CDR3 covers 14 residues. CDR3 DNA sequence: TGTGCCAGCAGCCTATACAGGGGCGCAGATACGCAGTATTTT. Translating it yields CASSLYRGADTQYF.

This chain uses TRBV5-6 with TRBJ2-3; TRBD1 agrees at 7 bases. Germline V gene sequence: CDR1 SGHDT, CDR2 YYEEEE. The CDR3 consists of 18 residues. V lost 3 bases to trimming and J lost 6 bases; unmatched junction nucleotides: 19. The CDR3 nucleotides are TGTGCCAGCAGCTCAGACAGACCGGGACAGTCATTAACGGATACGCAGTATTTT. This codes for CASSSDRPGQSLTDTQYF.

The gene calls are TRBV4-3 and TRBJ1-3; D gene ambiguous. Trimming pared 0 bases from V and 0 bases from J, leaving 6 bases between. The CDR3 is made up of 15 amino acids. The germline V gene has CDR1 LGHNA and CDR2 YSLEER. CDR3 sequence (DNA): TGCGCCAGCAGCCAAGACAGGTTCTCTGGAAACACCATATATTTT. This translates into CASSQDRFSGNTIYF.

The genes are TRBV18 and TRBJ2-1; D is unclear. The CDR3 sequence is 17 residues long. V lost 0 bases, J lost 4 bases, and 16 bases lay in between. CDR1 is KGHSH, CDR2 LQKENI, per germline. CDR3 loop: CASSPPIGGTRYNEQFF. The CDR3 nucleotides are TGTGCCAGCTCACCACCGATAGGCGGTACCCGATACAATGAGCAGTTCTTC.

The rearrangement links TRBV5-1 to TRBJ2-7; 13 bases are shared with TRBD2. Per germline, CDR1 SGHRS and CDR2 YFSETQ. The CDR3 spans 17 residues. V trimming: 4 bases; J trimming: 0 bases; junction bases outside the gene matches: 7. CDR3 sequence: CASSPGTSGIDSYEQYF. The CDR3 region has the DNA TGCGCCAGCAGCCCGGGGACTAGCGGGATCGACTCCTACGAGCAGTACTTC.

The CDR3 bases are TGTGCCAGCGGGACAGGGGGCCCCTCTAACTATGGCTACACCTTC. It yields the protein CASGTGGPSNYGYTF. V and J are TRBV28 and TRBJ1-2; 12 bases map to TRBD1. The V segment lost 8 bases and the J segment 0 bases; nucleotides outside the gene matches: 4. The CDR3 runs 15 residues. The germline CDR1 and CDR2 sequences are MDHEN and SYDVKM.

CDR3 loop: CAIRDRMYQYF. In nucleotides, the CDR3 is TGTGCCATCAGGGACAGGATGTACCAGTACTTC. J is TRBJ2-7 and V is TRBV10-3; 7 positions agree with TRBD1. The germline CDR1 and CDR2 sequences are ENHRY and SYGVKD. The CDR3 spans 11 residues. With 6 bases clipped from V and 10 bases from J, the junction kept 6 bases outside the gene matches.

The rearrangement links TRBV30 to TRBJ2-1; TRBD2 might be the D (5 bases). CDR3 length: 17 residues. V was shortened by 1 base and J by 2 bases, with 18 bases between the two germline ends. Germline CDR1 reads GTSNPN; CDR2 reads SVGIG (reference sequence). CDR3 sequence (DNA): TGTGCCTGGAGTGCTTCGAAGAGCGGTGTCGCCTACAATGAGCAGTTCTTC. Translating it yields CAWSASKSGVAYNEQFF.

The J gene is TRBJ1-4, the V gene TRBV29-1; TRBD1 might be the D (6 bases). V shed 4 bases and J shed 7 bases, with 16 bases lying between them. CDR1 and CDR2 from the germline V gene are SQVTM and ANQGSEA. The CDR3 totals 14 residues. For the CDR3, the DNA is TGCAGCGTTGGGACAGACCCCGCGGCTGAAAAACTGTTTTTT. It specifies CSVGTDPAAEKLFF.

This clone was recorded a few times. The CDR3 here is CASSLEGEFYEQYF. As DNA, the CDR3 is TGCGCCAGCAGCTTGGAGGGGGAGTTCTACGAGCAGTACTTC. The chain recombines TRBV5-1 with TRBJ2-7, with a weak D call TRBD1 (6 bases). In germline, CDR1 is SGHRS, CDR2 YFSETQ. Trimming pared 0 bases from V and 3 bases from J, leaving 10 bases between. The CDR3 is made up of 14 amino acids. Full variable domain (missing parts from reference TRBV5-1 and TRBJ2-7): KAGVTQTPRYLIKTRGQQVTLSCSPISGHRSVSWYQQTPGQGLQFLFEYFSETQRNKGNFPGRFSGRQFSNSRSEMNVSTLELGDSALYLCASSLEGEFYEQYFGPGTRLTVT.

The chain joins TRBV11-2 to TRBJ2-2; 16 bases fit TRBD2. Germline V gene data show CDR1 as SGHAT and CDR2 as FQNNGV. J gave up 7 bases and V 5 bases, and 4 bases lay outside the gene matches. CDR3 length: 16 residues. The CDR3 bases are TGTGCCAGCAGCCGGGGACTAGCGGGAGGGGGCGGGGAGCTGTTTTTT. Protein product: CASSRGLAGGGGELFF.

This clone was detected once. The gene calls are TRBV7-9 and TRBJ2-7, with TRBD2 matching over 11 bases. This CDR3 spans 14 amino acids. V trimming: 3 bases; J trimming: 5 bases; junction bases outside the gene matches: 3. Per the germline V gene, CDR1 is SEHNR and CDR2 is FQNEAQ (reference sequence). CDR3 sequence (DNA): TGTGCCAGCAGCTTTAGCGGGAGGGCCCACGAGCAGTACTTC. This gives the protein CASSFSGRAHEQYF. The whole variable domain, remainder taken from reference TRBV7-9 and TRBJ2-7, is DTGVSQNPRHKITKRGQNVTFRCDPISEHNRLYWYRQTLGQGPEFLTYFQNEAQLEKSRLLSDRFSAERPKGSFSTLEIQRTEQGDSAMYLCASSFSGRAHEQYFGPGTRLTVT.

This clone was found once. The germline gene is not matched at one end of the junction; a read error may be the cause. The rearrangement uses TRBV5-1 and TRBJ2-7; D might be TRBD2 (6 bases). The CDR3 sequence is 19 residues long. Germline V gene lookup returns CDR1 SGHRS and CDR2 YFSETQ. In nucleotides, the CDR3 is TGCGCCAGCAGCTTGGTATTCCGGGACCCTCTGGGTTGGGGGGTGAGTACTGGGTTC. Translation gives CASSLVFRDPLGWGVSTGF.

The gene calls are TRBV28 and TRBJ2-5; D gene ambiguous. CDR3 length: 13 residues. The V and J ends lost 5 bases and 5 bases respectively, with 12 bases between them. Germline CDR1 MDHEN, CDR2 SYDVKM. Written as DNA, the CDR3 is TGTGCCAGCAGTCGAACTGTTCTCGAGACCCAGTACTTC. This encodes CASSRTVLETQYF.

V is TRBV9 and J is TRBJ2-5; 10 bases agree with TRBD2. CDR1 and CDR2 (germline): SGDLS, YYNGEE. V gave up 4 bases and J gave up 5 bases; unmatched junction bases: 20. The CDR3 is 19 residues long. CDR3 bases: TGTGCCAGCAGCTCTCCCCGAACAGGAAGCGGGAGGGCCTTGGAGACCCAGTACTTC. The encoded protein is CASSSPRTGSGRALETQYF. Supplemented by reference TRBV9 and TRBJ2-5, the full variable domain reads DSGVTQTPKHLITATGQRVTLRCSPRSGDLSVYWYQQSLDQGLQFLIQYYNGEERAKGNILERFSAQQFPDLHSELNLSSLELGDSALYFCASSSPRTGSGRALETQYFGPGTRLLVL.

The rearrangement uses TRBV27 and TRBJ2-2, with TRBD2 identical over 9 bases. The CDR3 consists of 14 residues. V lost 3 bases, J lost 4 bases, and 0 bases stayed unmatched. CDR1 is MNHEY, CDR2 SMNVEV, per germline (reference sequence). CDR3 protein: CASSFSGSTGELFF. As DNA, the CDR3 is TGTGCCAGCAGTTTTAGCGGGAGCACCGGGGAGCTGTTTTTT.